The 27 T cell receptor beta chains below all came from one sample that was sequenced in a study of shared clonotypes between healthy human individuals. Clones were read by immunoSEQ multiplex PCR, and TCRdb kept only the in-frame ones, dropping some. The data show some 1 million clones, around 76% seen once. Sequenced sample: memory CD4+ T cells sorted from blood. As for subset: CD45RA-negative fraction. These receptors originate from a man aged 18 to 29 in good health.

The chain carries TRBV2 and TRBJ2-7; 11 nucleotides align to TRBD2. Germline CDR1 SNHLY, CDR2 FYNNEI. The V segment lost 5 bases and the J segment 1 base; nucleotides outside the gene matches: 10. The CDR3 totals 17 residues. The CDR3: CASSRGSGRAESYEQYF. CDR3 DNA sequence: TGTGCCAGCAGTAGGGGTAGCGGGAGGGCCGAATCCTACGAGCAGTACTTC.

This sequence joins TRBV2 and TRBJ1-5; no clear D gene. CDR1 SNHLY and CDR2 FYNNEI come from the germline V gene. V dropped 2 bases and J dropped 7 bases, with 9 bases sitting between them. This CDR3 is 13 amino acids long. The CDR3 coding sequence is TGTGCCAGCAGTGAAATGGGGAACCAGCCCCAGCATTTT. Protein: CASSEMGNQPQHF.

V and J are TRBV5-1 and TRBJ2-5; tentatively, D is TRBD1 or TRBD2 (5 bases each). CDR3 length: 15 amino acids. Trimming removed 4 bases from V and 2 bases from J, with 15 bases in between. CDR1 and CDR2 (germline): SGHRS, YFSETQ. CDR3 residues: CASSQRVGAQETQYF. The DNA for the CDR3 is TGCGCCAGCAGCCAGAGGGTAGGGGCTCAAGAGACCCAGTACTTC.

This rearrangement joins TRBV9 to TRBJ1-2, with TRBD1 matching over 7 bases. The CDR3 runs 16 residues. Germline-derived CDR1 and CDR2 are SGDLS and YYNGEE. The ends lost 3 bases at V and 0 bases at J; junction bases unmatched: 8. The CDR3 reads CASSAGQGGTNYGYTF. The CDR3 DNA reads as TGTGCCAGCAGCGCCGGGCAGGGGGGTACTAACTATGGCTACACCTTC.

The rearrangement joins TRBV30 to TRBJ2-1; 7 bases match TRBD2. With 4 bases clipped from V and 3 bases from J, the junction kept 3 bases outside the gene matches. From germline, CDR1 is GTSNPN and CDR2 SVGIG (reference sequence). The CDR3 runs to 13 residues. This chain's CDR3 is CAWMASGYNEQFF. CDR3 coding DNA: TGTGCCTGGATGGCTAGCGGCTACAATGAGCAGTTCTTC. Full variable domain (rest looked up from reference TRBV30 and TRBJ2-1): SQTIHQWPATLVQPVGSPLSLECTVEGTSNPNLYWYRQAAGRGLQLLFYSVGIGQISSEVPQNLSASRPQDRQFILSSKKLLLSDSGFYLCAWMASGYNEQFFGPGTRLTVL.

This clone was picked up a small number of times. V and J are TRBV5-4 and TRBJ1-2, with unresolved D. Between the trimmed V and J ends, which lost 3 bases and 8 bases, there was a span of 17 bases. The CDR3 sequence is 14 residues long. CDR1 is SGHNT and CDR2 is YYREEE in the germline V gene (reference sequence). This chain's CDR3 is CASSWVASGEGYTF. DNA for the CDR3: TGTGCCAGCAGCTGGGTTGCCTCCGGAGAAGGCTACACCTTC.

This sequence joins TRBV6-5 and TRBJ1-1, with TRBD1 matching 11 bases. CDR3 length: 13 amino acids. V lost 6 bases, J lost 6 bases, and 3 bases stayed unmatched. CDR1 MNHEY and CDR2 SVGAGI come from the germline V gene. The CDR3 nucleotides are TGTGCCAGCAGGGACAGGGGGCGATCTGAAGCTTTCTTT. It codes for CASRDRGRSEAFF.

This chain links TRBV13 with TRBJ2-7; no definite D call. The CDR3 loop spans 14 amino acids. Trimming shortened V by 2 bases and J by 3 bases, and 11 bases separated the two germline ends. Germline CDR1 is PRHDT and CDR2 is FYEKMQ (reference sequence). CDR3 nucleotides: TGTGCCAGCAGCTTAATTGGCGGCGTCTACGAGCAGTACTTC. It translates to CASSLIGGVYEQYF.

The chain uses TRBV30 and TRBJ2-3, with D maybe TRBD2 (5 bases). The CDR3 length is 15 residues. V shed 5 bases and J shed 4 bases, with 19 bases lying between them. Germline V gives CDR1 GTSNPN, CDR2 SVGIG (reference sequence). The CDR3 DNA follows: TGTGCCTGGGGGCCCGGAGGACGCGGTGCAGATACGCAGTATTTT. Translation gives CAWGPGGRGADTQYF.

V is TRBV5-4 and J is TRBJ1-2; tentative D call: TRBD1 (5 bases). This CDR3 contains 12 residues. V shed 4 bases and J shed 6 bases, with 10 bases lying between them. CDR1 is SGHNT, CDR2 YYREEE, per germline (reference sequence). The CDR3 DNA reads TGTGCCAGCAGCCCTTCGGGGGATGGCTACACCTTC. As protein: CASSPSGDGYTF.

This clone showed up just a few times. Other DNA sequences in this sample translate to the same CDR3. V is TRBV7-2 and J is TRBJ2-1, with a weak D call TRBD2 (6 bases). Germline CDR1 and CDR2: SGHTA and FQGNSA. This CDR3 has 16 residues. With 0 bases removed from V and 0 bases from J, the gap between germline ends came to 9 bases. The CDR3 here is CASSLAGRSSYNEQFF. The DNA for the CDR3 is TGTGCCAGCAGCTTAGCTGGGAGGAGCTCCTACAATGAGCAGTTCTTC. The complete variable domain, with remaining parts taken from reference TRBV7-2 and TRBJ2-1, reads GAGVSQSPSNKVTEKGKDVELRCDPISGHTALYWYRQSLGQGLEFLIYFQGNSAPDKSGLPSDRFSAERTGGSVSTLTIQRTQQEDSAVYLCASSLAGRSSYNEQFFGPGTRLTVL.

This clone was picked up many times. The gene calls are TRBV5-1 and TRBJ2-7; the D call may be TRBD1 or TRBD2 (5 bases each). Germline V CDR1 and CDR2: SGHRS, YFSETQ. The CDR3 runs 14 residues. Trimming shortened V by 0 bases and J by 5 bases, and 12 bases separated the two germline ends. The CDR3 reads CASSLGGKPHEQYF. CDR3 in DNA: TGCGCCAGCAGCTTGGGGGGGAAGCCTCACGAGCAGTACTTC.

The CDR3 reads CASRRLAGGAAQYF. CDR3 sequence (DNA): TGTGCCAGCAGAAGACTAGCGGGGGGGGCGGCCCAGTACTTC. The V gene is TRBV6-5, the J gene TRBJ2-5; 14 bases fit TRBD2. The CDR3 sequence is 14 residues long. Losses at the gene ends were 6 bases for V and 9 bases for J; bases not matched to a gene: 6. Per the germline V gene, CDR1 is MNHEY and CDR2 is SVGAGI.

The chain combines TRBV7-9 with TRBJ2-7; a weak D match, TRBD2 (5 bases). V lost 2 bases, J lost 2 bases, and 16 bases lay in between. The germline V gene has CDR1 SEHNR and CDR2 FQNEAQ (reference sequence). The CDR3 runs to 16 residues. The CDR3 loop is CASSLSGGGPTYEQYF. The CDR3 nucleotides read TGTGCCAGCAGCTTATCCGGCGGCGGGCCTACCTACGAGCAGTACTTC.

V and J are TRBV4-3 and TRBJ2-7, with 7 bases that match TRBD2. The CDR3 is 17 amino acids. V lost 2 bases, J lost 2 bases, and 12 bases stayed unmatched. Germline CDR1 and CDR2: LGHNA and YSLEER. The CDR3: CASSQLAGGSMTYEQYF. Written as DNA, the CDR3 is TGCGCCAGCAGCCAACTGGCGGGCGGGAGCATGACCTACGAGCAGTACTTC.

J is TRBJ1-2 and V is TRBV9, with D perhaps matching TRBD1 (6 bases). The V gene lost 0 bases and the J gene lost 6 bases, with 9 bases spanning the gap. Per the germline V gene, CDR1 is SGDLS and CDR2 is YYNGEE. This CDR3 spans 13 amino acids. The CDR3 DNA is TGTGCCAGCAGCGTAGCTTGGGGGCATGGCTACACCTTC. It codes for CASSVAWGHGYTF.

V and J are TRBV5-1 and TRBJ2-1; TRBD1 aligns across 7 bases. V lost 4 bases, J lost 3 bases, and 7 bases stayed unmatched. The CDR3 runs to 15 residues. The germline V gene encodes CDR1 SGHRS and CDR2 YFSETQ. The chain's CDR3 is CASSEGASSYNEQFF. DNA of the CDR3: TGCGCCAGCAGCGAGGGGGCGAGTAGCTACAATGAGCAGTTCTTC. Full variable domain (outside the CDR3, taken from reference TRBV5-1 and TRBJ2-1): KAGVTQTPRYLIKTRGQQVTLSCSPISGHRSVSWYQQTPGQGLQFLFEYFSETQRNKGNFPGRFSGRQFSNSRSEMNVSTLELGDSALYLCASSEGASSYNEQFFGPGTRLTVL.

The V and J genes are TRBV6-5 and TRBJ1-1, with 7 bases fitting TRBD1. The CDR3 is 14 residues long. J gave up 1 base and V 5 bases, and 4 bases lay outside the gene matches. Looked up from germline, CDR1 is MNHEY and CDR2 is SVGAGI. This chain's CDR3 is CASSQTGPNTEAFF. CDR3 nucleotide sequence: TGTGCCAGCAGTCAGACAGGGCCGAACACTGAAGCTTTCTTT.

This CDR3 is CASKQSDYLEQFF. The CDR3 DNA reads as TGTGCCAGCAAGCAATCGGACTATCTTGAGCAGTTCTTC. The chain carries TRBV6-6 and TRBJ2-1; perhaps TRBD2 as D (6 bases). The CDR3 is 13 amino acids. The germline V and J ends were trimmed by 7 bases and 9 bases, with 16 bases remaining between them. CDR1 and CDR2 (germline): MNHNY, SVGAGI (reference sequence).

The gene calls are TRBV14 and TRBJ1-1; 7 bases agree with TRBD1. Germline V lookup: CDR1 SGHDN, CDR2 FVKESK. With 4 bases clipped from V and 4 bases from J, the junction kept 6 bases outside the gene matches. The CDR3 is made up of 14 amino acids. The CDR3 sequence is CASSPPDRVTEAFF. CDR3 sequence (DNA): TGTGCCAGCAGCCCCCCAGACAGGGTCACTGAAGCTTTCTTT.

The chain recombines TRBV7-2 with TRBJ2-2, with TRBD2 matching 8 bases. This CDR3 is 16 amino acids long. Germline V CDR1 and CDR2: SGHTA, FQGNSA. J lost 1 base, V lost 4 bases, and 5 bases had no gene match. In nucleotides, the CDR3 is TGTGCCAGCAGCTCTAGGACTAGCTGGAACACCGGGGAGCTGTTTTTT. Translated, it gives CASSSRTSWNTGELFF.

The chain employs TRBV5-1 and TRBJ1-4, with D possibly TRBD1 on 5 matching bases. From germline, CDR1 is SGHRS and CDR2 YFSETQ. CDR3 length: 14 amino acids. Trimming cost V 5 bases and J 6 bases, with 14 bases left between them. In DNA, the CDR3 is TGCGCCAGCAGTCGGGGGTCTAAGGATGAAAAACTGTTTTTT. It is translated as CASSRGSKDEKLFF.

This clone was observed a single time. This chain links TRBV11-2 with TRBJ2-2; the match to TRBD2 covers 13 bases. With 3 bases clipped from V and 5 bases from J, the junction kept 3 bases outside the gene matches. CDR1 SGHAT and CDR2 FQNNGV come from the germline V gene. The CDR3 consists of 16 residues. As DNA, the CDR3 is TGTGCCAGCAGCTTCGGACTAGCGGGAGTGACCGGGGAGCTGTTTTTT. The encoded protein is CASSFGLAGVTGELFF.

The chain has TRBV9 and TRBJ2-2; 10 nucleotides match TRBD2. V trimming: 0 bases; J trimming: 5 bases; junction bases outside the gene matches: 7. From germline, CDR1 is SGDLS and CDR2 YYNGEE. This CDR3 is 17 amino acids long. The CDR3 bases are TGTGCCAGCAGCGTAGGGAGCGGGAGGGCCAGTACCGGGGAGCTGTTTTTT. Its protein is CASSVGSGRASTGELFF. The whole variable domain, remainder taken from reference TRBV9 and TRBJ2-2, is DSGVTQTPKHLITATGQRVTLRCSPRSGDLSVYWYQQSLDQGLQFLIQYYNGEERAKGNILERFSAQQFPDLHSELNLSSLELGDSALYFCASSVGSGRASTGELFFGEGSRLTVL.

This clone has only a few counts. The gene calls are TRBV19 and TRBJ1-1, with 8 bases fitting TRBD1. The germline V gene encodes CDR1 LNHDA and CDR2 SQIVND (reference sequence). After removal of 9 bases from V and 5 bases from J, the junction contained 11 bases not matched to a gene. The CDR3 consists of 14 residues. In DNA form, the CDR3 reads TGTGCCAGCAAATCCGGACAGGGTAGGACTGAAGCTTTCTTT. It encodes CASKSGQGRTEAFF.

This clone has only one observation. V gene TRBV7-2 combines with J gene TRBJ2-1; D remains ambiguous. This CDR3 comprises 14 residues. The V gene's germline CDR1 is SGHTA and CDR2 FQGNSA. Trimming removed 2 bases at V and 0 bases at J, with 5 bases between. As DNA, the CDR3 is TGTGCCAGCAGCTTACTGGTCTCCTACAATGAGCAGTTCTTC. It translates to CASSLLVSYNEQFF.

This clone was seen a single time. The gene calls are TRBV11-2 and TRBJ2-5; D gene unclear. This CDR3 region has 13 residues. Per the germline V gene, CDR1 is SGHAT and CDR2 is FQNNGV. Trimming cost V 5 bases and J 1 base, with 8 bases left between them. The CDR3 region has the DNA TGTGCCAGCAGCCCTACCGTCCAAGAGACCCAGTACTTC. This codes for CASSPTVQETQYF.